Below, one T cell receptor beta chain is given with its context. These data are taken from a study of blood T cell repertoires in COVID-19. The overall study: T cells, B-cell-depleted T cells, or PBMCs provided the cDNA or gDNA that served as material.

This CDR3 has 17 amino acids. Germline V gene lookup returns CDR1 MGHRA and CDR2 YSYEKL. V dropped 0 bases and J dropped 4 bases, with 18 bases sitting between them. Method: immunoSEQ multiplex PCR; TCRdb's copy keeps in-frame clones and lacks some. The repertoire holds hundreds of thousands of clones, with roughly nine tenths as singletons. The age range of participants was about 18 to 95 years, with residence in about two dozen US areas. Sequencing was carried out using PBMCs or T cells enriched from blood (not recorded which). The chain has TRBV4-1 and TRBJ2-5; weak D call: TRBD2 (5 bases). The sequence came from a woman aged 45-65 years who had recovered from COVID-19. The chain's CDR3 is CASSQDSGLAGRETQYF. For the CDR3, the DNA is TGCGCCAGCAGCCAAGATTCTGGGCTAGCAGGTCGAGAGACCCAGTACTTC.